The 8 T cell receptor beta chains in this list originate from one sample, sequenced in a study of blood T cell repertoires in COVID-19. Profiled with immunoSEQ multiplex PCR; TCRdb holds only in-frame clones, not every one. The data contain 240,000 or so clones, about 87% of them singletons. Sequencing was carried out using peripheral blood. The receptors derive from a woman in her seventies with active or convalescent COVID-19.

This chain joins TRBV5-1 and TRBJ1-3; TRBD1 might be the D (5 bases). Trimming stripped 3 bases from V and 4 bases from J, with 11 bases between. The CDR3 has 14 residues. Germline V gene lookup returns CDR1 SGHRS and CDR2 YFSETQ. The CDR3 sequence is CASSSGLPGNTIYF. CDR3 DNA sequence: TGCGCCAGCAGCTCAGGGTTACCCGGAAACACCATATATTTT.

The chain combines TRBV3-1 (or the pseudogene TRBV3-2) with TRBJ2-1; TRBD1 matches at 7 bases. The CDR3 is 15 residues long. Germline V gene data show CDR1 as LGHDT and CDR2 as YNNKEL (reference sequence). V trimming: 1 base; J trimming: 7 bases; junction bases outside the gene matches: 7. CDR3 loop: CASSQAAGGSNEQFF. The CDR3 nucleotides are TGTGCCAGCAGCCAAGCCGCAGGGGGATCAAATGAGCAGTTCTTC.

The rearrangement uses TRBV7-2 and TRBJ1-5; perhaps TRBD1 as D (5 bases). CDR3 length: 13 residues. Germline V lookup: CDR1 SGHTA, CDR2 FQGNSA. The V and J ends lost 1 base and 7 bases respectively, with 8 bases between them. The CDR3 bases are TGTGCCAGCAGCTTAGAAAGGACACAGCCCCAGCATTTT. It specifies CASSLERTQPQHF.

The chain is built from TRBV19 and TRBJ2-1; possibly TRBD1 for D (5 bases). V was pared by 8 bases and J by 1 base, with 9 bases between. The CDR3 is 13 residues long. The germline V gene has CDR1 LNHDA and CDR2 SQIVND (reference sequence). DNA of the CDR3: TGTGCCAGTCAACAGGAATCCTACAATGAGCAGTTCTTC. Its protein is CASQQESYNEQFF.

V is TRBV7-2 and J is TRBJ2-1; unclear D gene. The germline V gene has CDR1 SGHTA and CDR2 FQGNSA. Trimming removed 4 bases from V and 0 bases from J, with 7 bases in between. CDR3 length: 14 amino acids. The CDR3 DNA follows: TGTGCCAGCAGCTCCCTGAGCTCCTACAATGAGCAGTTCTTC. Translation: CASSSLSSYNEQFF.

This sequence joins TRBV5-1 and TRBJ1-5, with unresolved D. The CDR3 runs to 13 residues. With 4 bases removed from V and 1 base from J, the gap between germline ends came to 6 bases. Per germline, CDR1 SGHRS and CDR2 YFSETQ. The CDR3, as DNA: TGCGCCAGCAGCCCGCAGAGCAATCAGCCCCAGCATTTT. Residues: CASSPQSNQPQHF. Full variable domain (missing parts from reference TRBV5-1 and TRBJ1-5): KAGVTQTPRYLIKTRGQQVTLSCSPISGHRSVSWYQQTPGQGLQFLFEYFSETQRNKGNFPGRFSGRQFSNSRSEMNVSTLELGDSALYLCASSPQSNQPQHFGDGTRLSIL.

In nucleotides, the CDR3 is TGCGCCAGCAGCCAAGATTCCCGGGAAGATACGCAGTATTTT. Protein product: CASSQDSREDTQYF. J is TRBJ2-3 and V is TRBV4-3; maybe TRBD2 (5 bases). Germline-derived CDR1 and CDR2 are LGHNA and YSLEER. The CDR3 has 14 amino acids. Trimming cost V 0 bases and J 5 bases, with 9 bases left between them.

V is TRBV27 and J is TRBJ1-6, with 8 bases matching TRBD1. CDR3 length equals 15 residues. Losses at the gene ends were 4 bases for V and 7 bases for J; bases not matched to a gene: 6. Germline CDR1 MNHEY, CDR2 SMNVEV (reference sequence). Here the CDR3 reads CASSSYRGSNSPLHF. In DNA, the CDR3 is TGTGCCAGCAGTTCGTACAGGGGGTCCAATTCACCCCTCCACTTT.